A single sample gave rise to the 14 T cell receptor beta chains below, sequenced in a study of somatic mutations in cytotoxic T cells in rheumatoid arthritis. This table comes from immunoSEQ multiplex PCR, and its TCRdb copy is limited to in-frame clones, with some not included. This sample carries 13,000 or so clones, roughly three quarters of them seen once, and the ten largest clones take less than 9%. Sequencing used CD8+ T cells sorted from blood. These receptors were taken from an adult with rheumatoid arthritis.

This chain joins TRBV27 and TRBJ2-5; D might be TRBD1 (5 bases). With the DNA end fitting TRBJ2-7 better, the J assignment may be wrong. This CDR3 has 15 amino acids. Germline V gene sequence: CDR1 MNHEY, CDR2 SMNVEV (reference sequence). In DNA form, the CDR3 reads TGTGCCAGCAGTGAACTAACAGGTTACTCCTACGAGCAGTACTTC. Translation: CASSELTGYSYEQYF.

The gene calls are TRBV7-6 and TRBJ1-1; possibly TRBD1 for D (6 bases). Germline CDR1 and CDR2: SGHVS and FNYEAQ. V was trimmed by 4 bases and J by 11 bases, leaving 17 bases between them. CDR3 length equals 13 residues. In nucleotides, the CDR3 is TGTGCCAGCAGCTCAAAACAGGGTGGCTACGCTTTCTTT. Amino acid sequence: CASSSKQGGYAFF. Variable domain in full (rest from reference TRBV7-6 and TRBJ1-1): GAGVSQSPRYKVTKRGQDVALRCDPISGHVSLYWYRQALGQGPEFLTYFNYEAQQDKSGLPNDRFSAERPEGSISTLTIQRTEQRDSAMYRCASSSKQGGYAFFGQGTRLTVV.

The chain employs TRBV6-4 and TRBJ2-2; 13 nucleotides line up with TRBD2. J gave up 7 bases and V 7 bases, and 6 bases lay outside the gene matches. The CDR3 spans 15 residues. The germline V gene encodes CDR1 MRHNA and CDR2 SNTAGT. CDR3 in amino acids: CASKLAGGTDGELFF. The CDR3 DNA reads as TGTGCCAGCAAACTAGCGGGAGGGACAGACGGGGAGCTGTTTTTT.

This chain uses TRBV5-5 with TRBJ1-5, with no clear D. V lost 1 base, J lost 6 bases, and 17 bases lay in between. The CDR3 runs to 16 residues. CDR1 SGHKS and CDR2 YYEKEE come from the germline V gene (reference sequence). CDR3: CASSLSPRRDVQPQHF. The CDR3 bases are TGTGCCAGCAGCTTGTCGCCCCGGAGGGATGTTCAGCCCCAGCATTTT.

J is TRBJ1-2 and V is TRBV7-9, with no clear D. Trimming cost V 1 base and J 1 base, with 7 bases left between them. There are 14 residues in the CDR3. CDR1 and CDR2 (germline): SEHNR, FQNEAQ (reference sequence). CDR3 coding DNA: TGTGCCAGCAGCTTAGACGGCGGTAACTATGGCTACACCTTC. Its translation: CASSLDGGNYGYTF.

This rearrangement joins TRBV2 to TRBJ2-1; 7 nucleotides line up with TRBD2. CDR1 and CDR2 from the germline V gene are SNHLY and FYNNEI. V dropped 3 bases and J dropped 3; count of bases not matched to a gene: 11. This CDR3 has 17 residues. In DNA form, the CDR3 reads TGTGCCAGCAGTGAGCTTCATCCGACTAGCAGCTACAATGAGCAGTTCTTC. Its protein is CASSELHPTSSYNEQFF.

The chain couples TRBV11-2 to TRBJ1-1; D unresolved. Germline CDR1 SGHAT, CDR2 FQNNGV. Between the trimmed V and J ends, which lost 2 bases and 6 bases, there was a span of 10 bases. The CDR3 totals 13 residues. The CDR3 loop reads CASSLFLPSEAFF. DNA for the CDR3: TGTGCCAGCAGCTTATTCCTGCCGTCTGAAGCTTTCTTT.

The chain uses TRBV13 and TRBJ2-7; no reliable D call. CDR1 and CDR2 from the germline V gene are PRHDT and FYEKMQ (reference sequence). V was trimmed by 0 bases and J by 0 bases, leaving 12 bases between them. The CDR3 covers 16 residues. CDR3 sequence: CASSLGSRLSSYEQYF. DNA for the CDR3: TGTGCCAGCAGCTTAGGAAGCAGGTTAAGCTCCTACGAGCAGTACTTC. Combining the CDR3 with reference TRBV13 and TRBJ2-7 gives the whole variable domain AAGVIQSPRHLIKEKRETATLKCYPIPRHDTVYWYQQGPGQDPQFLISFYEKMQSDKGSIPDRFSAQQFSDYHSELNMSSLELGDSALYFCASSLGSRLSSYEQYFGPGTRLTVT.

This rearrangement joins TRBV7-9 to TRBJ2-7; perhaps D is TRBD1 or TRBD2 (5 bases each). Per germline, CDR1 SEHNR and CDR2 FQNEAQ (reference sequence). V gave up 1 base and J gave up 6 bases, with 19 bases separating them. The CDR3 contains 16 residues. Here the CDR3 reads CASSLVAGTSASEQYF. The CDR3 nucleotides are TGTGCCAGCAGCTTAGTCGCTGGGACCTCCGCCTCCGAGCAGTACTTC.

This clone was seen a few times. This chain's CDR3 is CATSREPSGRGASYNEQFF. The CDR3 DNA reads as TGTGCCACCAGCAGAGAACCTAGCGGGAGAGGTGCCTCCTACAATGAGCAGTTCTTC. This rearrangement joins TRBV15 to TRBJ2-1, with 10 bases fitting TRBD2. This CDR3 has 19 residues. V shed 0 bases and J 0 bases; nucleotides not matched to a gene: 8. Looked up from germline, CDR1 is LNHNV and CDR2 is YYDKDF (reference sequence).

The rearrangement joins TRBV6-5 to TRBJ2-3; 9 bases align to TRBD1. V lost 6 bases to trimming and J lost 9 bases; unmatched junction nucleotides: 7. This CDR3 has 13 amino acids. Per germline, CDR1 MNHEY and CDR2 SVGAGI. The CDR3 DNA reads as TGTGCCAGCAGCTGGACAGGGGACAGGACGCAGTATTTT. Protein product: CASSWTGDRTQYF.

This chain connects TRBV19 to TRBJ1-1; 7 nucleotides align to TRBD1. The germline V gene encodes CDR1 LNHDA and CDR2 SQIVND (reference sequence). V lost 8 bases and J lost 4; bases outside the gene matches: 4. The CDR3 is 12 amino acids. The CDR3 sequence is CASWDSLTEAFF. The CDR3, as DNA: TGTGCCAGTTGGGACAGCCTCACTGAAGCTTTCTTT.

This clone was seen once. The chain combines TRBV7-2 with TRBJ2-5; D gene unclear. This CDR3 contains 13 residues. The V and J ends lost 1 base and 5 bases respectively, with 8 bases between them. The V gene's germline CDR1 is SGHTA and CDR2 FQGNSA. Here the CDR3 DNA reads TGTGCCAGCAGCTTAGTCTCCCGGGAGACCCAGTACTTC. Translated, it gives CASSLVSRETQYF.

The V gene is TRBV7-3, the J gene TRBJ1-2, with D possibly being TRBD1 (5 bases). V gave up 5 bases and J gave up 3 bases, with 13 bases separating them. The CDR3 extends over 14 amino acids. The germline gives CDR1 SGHTA, CDR2 FQGTGA. The DNA for the CDR3 is TGTGCCAGCAGCCCCGAGCCGGGACACTATGGCTACACCTTC. Translating it yields CASSPEPGHYGYTF.